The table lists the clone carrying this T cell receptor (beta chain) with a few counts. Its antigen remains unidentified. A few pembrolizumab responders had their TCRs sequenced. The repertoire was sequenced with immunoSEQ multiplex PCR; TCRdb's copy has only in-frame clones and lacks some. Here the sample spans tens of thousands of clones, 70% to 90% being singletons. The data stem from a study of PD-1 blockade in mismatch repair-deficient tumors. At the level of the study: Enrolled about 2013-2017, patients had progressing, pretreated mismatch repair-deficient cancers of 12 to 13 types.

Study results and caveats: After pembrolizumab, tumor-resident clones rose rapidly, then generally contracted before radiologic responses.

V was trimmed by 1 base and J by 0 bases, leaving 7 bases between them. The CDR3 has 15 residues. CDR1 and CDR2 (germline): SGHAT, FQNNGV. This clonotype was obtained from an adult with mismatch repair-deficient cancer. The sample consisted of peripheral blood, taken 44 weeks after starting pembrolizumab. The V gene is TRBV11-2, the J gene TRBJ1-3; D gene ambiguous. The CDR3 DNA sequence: TGTGCCAGCAGCTTAGGTTTAAGCTCTGGAAACACCATATATTTT. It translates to CASSLGLSSGNTIYF.